The 26 T cell receptor beta chains listed next were all sequenced from one sample in a study of T cells expressing NK-cell markers. TCRdb reworked the 5' RACE reads into one entry per CDR3 protein, no DNA. This table lists 250,000 to 300,000 distinct CDR3 sequences. Input material: blood T cells: a sorted CD56 or NKG2C T cell subset, CD4+ or CD8+ T cells, or bulk PBMC T cells (not recorded which). Receptor source: a woman between 18 and 75 years old in good health.

The chain joins TRBV7-9 to TRBJ2-2. Germline CDR1 SEHNR, CDR2 FQNEAQ (reference sequence). This CDR3 is 12 amino acids long. The CDR3 protein is CASSLFPGELFF.

This chain links TRBV5-4 with TRBJ1-1. Germline loops: CDR1 SGHNT, CDR2 YYREEE (reference sequence). CDR3 length equals 15 residues. CDR3: CASSQARAVNTEAFF.

The chain is built from TRBV15 and TRBJ2-2; there is no DNA to check the TCRdb D call of TRBD2. Looked up from germline, CDR1 is LNHNV and CDR2 is YYDKDF (reference sequence). The CDR3 contains 14 residues. CDR3 residues: CATWSGKNTGELFF.

The chain uses TRBV18 and TRBJ2-6. Germline assignment: CDR1 KGHSH and CDR2 LQKENI. The CDR3 covers 15 residues. The CDR3 spells CASSPGSSGANVLTF.

J is TRBJ1-1 and V is TRBV29-1. Germline V gene sequence: CDR1 SQVTM, CDR2 ANQGSEA. This CDR3 contains 14 residues. CDR3 region: CSVSKRGPNTEAFF.

This sequence joins TRBV7-9 and TRBJ2-7; TCRdb picks TRBD1, but there is no DNA to check that call. CDR3 size: 14 residues. Germline lookup yields CDR1 SEHNR and CDR2 FQNEAQ (reference sequence). Here the CDR3 reads CASSRGGTYVEQYF.

The chain uses TRBV7-9 and TRBJ1-2. This CDR3 contains 14 residues. Germline V gene lookup returns CDR1 SEHNR and CDR2 FQNEAQ (reference sequence). CDR3 in amino acids: CASSQRGLDYGYTF.

The V and J genes are TRBV20-1 and TRBJ2-2; TCRdb selects TRBD1, and the lack of DNA leaves this call unchecked. The CDR3 spans 17 residues. Per germline, CDR1 DFQATT and CDR2 SNEGSKA (reference sequence). The CDR3 loop reads CSATPRRDRGSIGELFF.

The J gene is TRBJ2-7, the V gene TRBV2; the TRBD1 assignment by TCRdb is unverifiable without DNA. There are 13 residues in the CDR3. Germline V gives CDR1 SNHLY, CDR2 FYNNEI. The CDR3 loop reads CASRGGSSYEQYF.

The gene calls are TRBV27 and TRBJ2-2. The CDR3 length is 12 residues. Germline assignment: CDR1 MNHEY and CDR2 SMNVEV (reference sequence). The CDR3: CASSLLSGELFF.

The rearrangement joins TRBV9 to TRBJ2-7; TCRdb's assignment of TRBD1 cannot be checked, as there is no DNA. The CDR3 sequence is 13 residues long. In germline, CDR1 is SGDLS, CDR2 YYNGEE. The CDR3 region is CASSVGPGEEQYF.

The rearrangement uses TRBV29-1 and TRBJ2-7; TCRdb reports TRBD2, a call that lacks DNA to check it against. The germline gives CDR1 SQVTM, CDR2 ANQGSEA. CDR3 length: 14 amino acids. This CDR3 reads CSVLGSGSSYEQYF.

This chain connects TRBV12-3 or TRBV12-4 to TRBJ2-5; TCRdb calls TRBD1, which cannot be checked without DNA. This CDR3 has 15 amino acids. Here the CDR3 reads CASSFRRGGQETQYF.

The chain joins TRBV6-5 to TRBJ1-2. The CDR3 has 12 residues. Germline V gene data show CDR1 as MNHEY and CDR2 as SVGAGI. CDR3 protein: CASSDTLYGYTF.

The J gene is TRBJ2-1, the V gene TRBV20-1. Germline CDR1 reads DFQATT; CDR2 reads SNEGSKA (reference sequence). The CDR3 length is 13 residues. This CDR3 is CSARDSPYNEQFF.

The rearrangement joins TRBV5-1 to TRBJ2-2. CDR3 length: 15 residues. Germline loops: CDR1 SGHRS, CDR2 YFSETQ. Here the CDR3 reads CASRSTTLNTGELFF.

V gene TRBV12-3 or TRBV12-4 combines with J gene TRBJ2-7; TCRdb's D call, TRBD1, is unchecked because there is no DNA. This CDR3 contains 14 residues. This chain's CDR3 is CASSSHGGSYEQYF.

The rearrangement uses TRBV20-1 and TRBJ1-2. The CDR3 is made up of 12 amino acids. CDR1 is DFQATT, CDR2 SNEGSKA, per germline (reference sequence). The CDR3 loop reads CSALRGGYGYTF.

The chain is built from TRBV6-1 and TRBJ2-7; TCRdb calls TRBD1, which cannot be checked without DNA. Germline CDR1 is MNHNS and CDR2 is SASEGT. The CDR3 is 13 amino acids. CDR3 sequence reads: CASKRQGAGEQYF.

V gene TRBV29-1 combines with J gene TRBJ2-4; TCRdb lists TRBD1, though no DNA is available to test this call. The CDR3 covers 13 residues. CDR1 and CDR2 (germline): SQVTM, ANQGSEA. CDR3 loop: CSVEGQGKNIQYF.

The chain uses TRBV20-1 and TRBJ2-2; the D call from TCRdb, TRBD2, cannot be confirmed without DNA. Germline V gene data show CDR1 as DFQATT and CDR2 as SNEGSKA (reference sequence). The CDR3 loop spans 15 amino acids. The CDR3 protein is CSASLPGLNTGELFF.

The chain recombines TRBV10-3 with TRBJ1-3; TCRdb's assignment of TRBD1 cannot be checked, as there is no DNA. Germline V gene lookup returns CDR1 ENHRY and CDR2 SYGVKD. The CDR3 is 15 residues long. The CDR3 loop is CATQGASLSGNTIYF.

The chain has TRBV5-1 and TRBJ1-4; TCRdb lists TRBD1, though no DNA is available to test this call. Germline loops: CDR1 SGHRS, CDR2 YFSETQ. The CDR3 totals 15 residues. The CDR3 sequence: CASSSTGVHDEKLFF.

V gene TRBV7-7 combines with J gene TRBJ2-7; TCRdb calls TRBD2, which cannot be checked without DNA. This CDR3 contains 14 residues. The V gene's germline CDR1 is SSHAT and CDR2 FNYEAQ (reference sequence). CDR3 amino acids: CASSPSPERGEQYF.

Here the CDR3 reads CASSLDYTGELFF. The chain recombines TRBV5-1 with TRBJ2-2. The CDR3 has 13 amino acids. From germline, CDR1 is SGHRS and CDR2 YFSETQ.

The chain links TRBV20-1 to TRBJ1-1; the D call of TRBD1 rests on TCRdb alone, since no DNA is present to check it. From germline, CDR1 is DFQATT and CDR2 SNEGSKA (reference sequence). CDR3 size: 14 residues. The chain's CDR3 is CSAIIPAGGAEAFF.